This is a list of T cell receptor beta chains from one sample in a study of blood T cell repertoires in COVID-19. Profiled with immunoSEQ multiplex PCR; TCRdb holds only in-frame clones, not every one. Of hundreds of thousands of clones in the sample, approximately 80% were seen once. The sample taken for sequencing was PBMCs or T cells enriched from blood (not recorded which). All receptors derive from a man aged 25-40 years with acute COVID-19. CDR3s include the opening cysteine and the closing phenylalanine or tryptophan. A D gene is named only where the DNA matches it firmly. Not every row has a clone size; where given, it reads once, few, many or a size class.

clone size: NA
J gene: TRBJ2-3
V gene: TRBV6-1
D gene: TRBD2
CDR3 length: 16
CDR3 protein: CASSGMASGSTDTQYF
CDR3 DNA: TGTGCCAGCAGTGGGATGGCTAGCGGCAGCACAGATACGCAGTATTTT

clone size: NA
J gene: TRBJ1-6
V gene: TRBV7-9
D gene: TRBD1
CDR3 length: 17
CDR3 protein: CASSPRTGGPSIRLLHF
CDR3 DNA: TGTGCCAGCAGCCCTCGGACAGGGGGGCCCTCGATACGTCTCCTCCACTTT

clone size: NA
J gene: TRBJ1-2
V gene: TRBV5-1
D gene: NA
CDR3 length: 14
CDR3 protein: CASSLSGGLGGYTF
CDR3 DNA: TGCGCCAGCAGCCTTAGCGGGGGGCTTGGTGGCTACACCTTC

clone size: NA
J gene: TRBJ2-3
V gene: TRBV14
D gene: TRBD1
CDR3 length: 16
CDR3 protein: CASSQLGQGQGDTQYF
CDR3 DNA: TGTGCCAGCAGCCAACTGGGACAGGGGCAGGGGGATACGCAGTATTTT

clone size: few
J gene: TRBJ1-6
V gene: TRBV5-1
D gene: NA
CDR3 length: 14
CDR3 protein: CASSLGTSNSPLHF
CDR3 DNA: TGCGCCAGCAGCTTGGGGACTTCTAATTCACCCCTCCACTTT

clone size: NA
J gene: TRBJ1-1
V gene: TRBV15
D gene: NA
CDR3 length: 12
CDR3 protein: CATSRDRFEAFF
CDR3 DNA: TGTGCCACCAGCAGAGATCGGTTTGAAGCTTTCTTT

clone size: NA
J gene: TRBJ1-3
V gene: TRBV10-1
D gene: NA
CDR3 length: 15
CDR3 protein: CASSPGLLSGNTIYF
CDR3 DNA: TGCGCCAGCAGCCCCGGACTCCTCTCTGGAAACACCATATATTTT

clone size: NA
J gene: TRBJ2-2
V gene: TRBV27
D gene: NA
CDR3 length: 13
CDR3 protein: CASRPSPVGELFF
CDR3 DNA: TGTGCCAGCAGACCTAGCCCGGTCGGGGAGCTGTTTTTT

clone size: few
J gene: TRBJ2-2
V gene: TRBV19
D gene: TRBD2
CDR3 length: 16
CDR3 protein: CASRSTSGANTGELFF
CDR3 DNA: TGTGCCAGTAGGTCGACTAGCGGCGCGAACACCGGGGAGCTGTTTTTT

clone size: once
J gene: TRBJ2-2
V gene: TRBV29-1
D gene: TRBD1
CDR3 length: 11
CDR3 protein: CSGQGTGELFF
CDR3 DNA: TGCAGCGGACAGGGCACCGGGGAGCTGTTTTTT